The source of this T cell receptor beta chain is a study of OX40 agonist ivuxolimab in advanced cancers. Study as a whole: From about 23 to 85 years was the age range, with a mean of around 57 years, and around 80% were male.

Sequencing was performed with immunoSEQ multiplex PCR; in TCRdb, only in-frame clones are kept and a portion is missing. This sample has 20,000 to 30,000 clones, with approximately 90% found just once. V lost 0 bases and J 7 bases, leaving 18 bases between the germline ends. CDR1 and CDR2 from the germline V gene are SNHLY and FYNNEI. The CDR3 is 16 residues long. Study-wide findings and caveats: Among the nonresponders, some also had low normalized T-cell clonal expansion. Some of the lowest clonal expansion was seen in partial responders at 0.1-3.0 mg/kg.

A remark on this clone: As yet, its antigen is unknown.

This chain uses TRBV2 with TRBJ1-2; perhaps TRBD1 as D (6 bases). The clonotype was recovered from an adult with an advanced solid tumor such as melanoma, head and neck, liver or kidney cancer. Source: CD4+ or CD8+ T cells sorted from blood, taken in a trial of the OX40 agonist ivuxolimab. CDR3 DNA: TGTGCCAGCAGTGAAGCGCTTCGGGGCAGGGGAAGTGGCTACACCTTC. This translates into CASSEALRGRGSGYTF.